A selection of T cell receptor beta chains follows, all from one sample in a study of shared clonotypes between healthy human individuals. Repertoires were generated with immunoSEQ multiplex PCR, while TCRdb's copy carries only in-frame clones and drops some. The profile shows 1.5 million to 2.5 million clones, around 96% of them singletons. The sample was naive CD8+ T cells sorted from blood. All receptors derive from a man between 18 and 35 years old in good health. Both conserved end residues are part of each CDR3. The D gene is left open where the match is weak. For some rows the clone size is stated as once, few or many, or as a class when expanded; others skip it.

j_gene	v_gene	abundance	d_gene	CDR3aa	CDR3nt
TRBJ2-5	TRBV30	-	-	CAWSGEDEETQYF	TGTGCCTGGAGTGGAGAAGACGAAGAGACCCAGTACTTC
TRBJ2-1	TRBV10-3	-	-	CAISESWELSYNEQFF	TGTGCCATCAGTGAGTCGTGGGAATTAAGTTACAATGAGCAGTTCTTC
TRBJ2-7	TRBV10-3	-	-	CAIRDGTVSYEQYF	TGTGCCATCAGAGACGGGACGGTTTCCTACGAGCAGTACTTC
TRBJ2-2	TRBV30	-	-	CAAFHPETGTGELFF	TGTGCCGCATTCCACCCTGAAACAGGGACCGGGGAGCTGTTTTTT
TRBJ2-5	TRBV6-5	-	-	CASSSTSEETQYF	TGTGCCAGCAGTTCGACTAGTGAAGAGACCCAGTACTTC
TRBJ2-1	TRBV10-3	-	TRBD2	CAISFGLAGGHDYNEQFF	TGTGCCATCAGTTTCGGACTAGCGGGGGGCCACGATTACAATGAGCAGTTCTTC
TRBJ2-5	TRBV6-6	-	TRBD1	CASSYRAGGLGETQYF	TGTGCCAGCAGTTACAGGGCAGGGGGCCTGGGAGAGACCCAGTACTTC
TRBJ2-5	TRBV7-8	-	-	CASSFFRGDLETQYF	TGTGCCAGCAGCTTTTTCAGGGGAGATTTAGAGACCCAGTACTTC
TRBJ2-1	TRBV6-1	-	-	CASSPFLYNEQFF	TGTGCCAGCAGTCCCTTCTTGTACAATGAGCAGTTCTTC
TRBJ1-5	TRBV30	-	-	CAWSEGRETMPQHF	TGTGCCTGGAGTGAGGGCAGGGAAACTATGCCCCAGCATTTT
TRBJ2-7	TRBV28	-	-	CASSPNIVLQYF	TGTGCCAGCAGTCCAAATATCGTGCTGCAGTACTTC
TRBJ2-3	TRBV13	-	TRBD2	CASSLGYGTNTDTQYF	TGTGCCAGCAGCTTAGGCTACGGGACTAACACAGATACGCAGTATTTT
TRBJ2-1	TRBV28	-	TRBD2	CASSLSGGANEQFF	TGTGCCAGCAGTTTAAGCGGGGGGGCCAATGAGCAGTTCTTC
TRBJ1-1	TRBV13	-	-	CASSHRNTNTEAFF	TGTGCCAGCAGCCACCGGAATACGAACACTGAAGCTTTCTTT
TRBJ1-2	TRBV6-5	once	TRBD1	CASSSGQGAGYTF	TGTGCCAGCAGCTCGGGACAGGGGGCAGGCTACACCTTC
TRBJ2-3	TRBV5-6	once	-	CASSLVQGRVDTQYF	TGTGCCAGCAGCTTGGTTCAGGGACGGGTGGATACGCAGTATTTT
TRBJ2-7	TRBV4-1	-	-	CASSQGISYEQYF	TGCGCCAGCAGCCAAGGGATCTCCTACGAGCAGTACTTC
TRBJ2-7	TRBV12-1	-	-	CASSQRDSPSYEQYF	TGTGCCAGCAGCCAACGGGACAGTCCCTCCTACGAGCAGTACTTC
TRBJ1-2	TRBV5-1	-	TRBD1	CASSPTPGQGLDYGYTF	TGCGCCAGCAGCCCGACCCCGGGACAGGGTTTAGACTATGGCTACACCTTC
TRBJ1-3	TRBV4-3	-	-	CASSQDPLQGEALGNTIYF	TGCGCCAGCAGCCAAGATCCGCTTCAGGGCGAAGCCTTGGGAAACACCATATATTTT
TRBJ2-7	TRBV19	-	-	CASSLGVGEQYF	TGTGCCAGTAGTTTGGGGGTCGGCGAGCAGTACTTC
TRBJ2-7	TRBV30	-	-	CAWSLQGWTYEQYF	TGTGCCTGGAGCCTACAGGGTTGGACCTACGAGCAGTACTTC
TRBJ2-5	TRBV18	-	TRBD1	CASSRTGGETQYF	TGTGCCAGCTCGCGGACAGGGGGAGAGACCCAGTACTTC
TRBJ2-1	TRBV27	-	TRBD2	CASGGSPYNEQFF	TGTGCCAGCGGCGGGAGCCCCTACAATGAGCAGTTCTTC
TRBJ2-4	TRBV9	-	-	CASSVGDSKNIQYF	TGTGCCAGCAGCGTAGGGGATTCCAAAAACATTCAGTACTTC
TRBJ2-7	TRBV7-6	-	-	CASSEGSNDEQYF	TGTGCCAGCAGCGAGGGGAGTAACGACGAGCAGTACTTC
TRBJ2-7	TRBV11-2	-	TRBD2	CASSLKVQGGYEQYF	TGTGCCAGCAGCCTAAAAGTTCAGGGAGGGTACGAGCAGTACTTC
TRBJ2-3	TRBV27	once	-	CASRTGGTQYF	TGTGCCAGCAGGACCGGAGGGACGCAGTATTTT
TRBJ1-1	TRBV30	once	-	CAWDNRGGTEAFF	TGTGCCTGGGACAATCGGGGGGGCACTGAAGCTTTCTTT
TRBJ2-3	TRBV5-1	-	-	CASSFGDGTDTQYF	TGCGCCAGCAGCTTCGGGGACGGCACAGATACGCAGTATTTT
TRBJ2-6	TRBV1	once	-	CTSSQDRGSPCGANVLTF	TGCACCAGCAGCCAAGATCGAGGCAGCCCCTGCGGGGCCAACGTCCTGACTTTC
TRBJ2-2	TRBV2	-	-	CAIRQVANTGELFF	TGTGCCATCCGACAGGTGGCGAACACCGGGGAGCTGTTTTTT
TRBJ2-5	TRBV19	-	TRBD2	CASSTAPLAGGLPQETQYF	TGTGCCAGTAGTACAGCCCCACTAGCGGGGGGACTACCACAAGAGACCCAGTACTTC
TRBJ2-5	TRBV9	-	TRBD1	CASSGGQGVPETQYF	TGTGCCAGCAGCGGCGGACAGGGGGTTCCAGAGACCCAGTACTTC
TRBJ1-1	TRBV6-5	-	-	CASSYEVRTEAFF	TGTGCCAGCAGTTACGAGGTTCGGACTGAAGCTTTCTTT
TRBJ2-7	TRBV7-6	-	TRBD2	CASSPLAGVSYEQYF	TGTGCCAGCAGTCCCCTAGCGGGAGTATCCTACGAGCAGTACTTC
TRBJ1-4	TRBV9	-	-	CASSVEGGTTNEKLFF	TGTGCCAGCAGCGTAGAGGGGGGAACAACTAATGAAAAACTGTTTTTT
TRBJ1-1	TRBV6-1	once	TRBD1	CASSLRTGGGSEAFF	TGTGCCAGCAGTTTAAGGACAGGGGGCGGCTCTGAAGCTTTCTTT
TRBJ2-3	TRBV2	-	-	CASIQPEADTQYF	TGTGCCAGCATTCAACCCGAGGCAGATACGCAGTATTTT
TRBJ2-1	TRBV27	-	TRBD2	CASSPGASGSNEQFF	TGTGCCAGCAGCCCTGGGGCTAGCGGGTCCAATGAGCAGTTCTTC
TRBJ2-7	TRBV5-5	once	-	CASRPRAIPSYEQYF	TGTGCCAGCAGACCCAGGGCAATCCCCTCCTACGAGCAGTACTTC
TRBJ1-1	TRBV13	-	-	CASSLSVGLTNTEAFF	TGTGCCAGCAGCTTATCGGTCGGACTGACGAACACTGAAGCTTTCTTT
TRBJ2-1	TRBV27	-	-	CASTRDASYNEQFF	TGTGCCAGCACTAGGGACGCCTCCTACAATGAGCAGTTCTTC
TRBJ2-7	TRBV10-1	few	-	CASSEGGEQYF	TGCGCCAGCAGTGAGGGAGGCGAGCAGTACTTC
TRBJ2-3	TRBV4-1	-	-	CASSHSGLPGADTQYF	TGCGCCAGCAGCCACTCCGGTCTTCCCGGGGCAGATACGCAGTATTTT
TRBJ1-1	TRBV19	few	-	CASSIDLSGAEAFF	TGTGCCAGTAGTATAGATCTAAGCGGCGCTGAAGCTTTCTTT
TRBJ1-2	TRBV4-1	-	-	CASSQDRGAGYGYTF	TGCGCCAGCAGCCAAGATAGGGGCGCGGGCTATGGCTACACCTTC
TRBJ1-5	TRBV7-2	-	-	CASSLNRGGNQPQHF	TGTGCCAGCAGCCTTAACCGGGGAGGCAATCAGCCCCAGCATTTT
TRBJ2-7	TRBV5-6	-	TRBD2	CASSQGLEIYEQYF	TGTGCCAGCAGCCAGGGACTAGAAATCTACGAGCAGTACTTC
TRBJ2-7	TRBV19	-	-	CASSIGTPLYEQYF	TGTGCCAGTAGTATAGGGACACCTCTCTACGAGCAGTACTTC
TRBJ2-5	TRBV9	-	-	CASSLGGVTYQETQYF	TGTGCCAGCAGCCTAGGGGGGGTTACATACCAAGAGACCCAGTACTTC
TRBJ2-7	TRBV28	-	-	CASSTDAYEQYF	TGTGCCAGCAGCACCGACGCGTACGAGCAGTACTTC
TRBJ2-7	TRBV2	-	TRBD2	CASSEGPPKAGVYEQYF	TGTGCCAGCAGTGAAGGGCCCCCAAAAGCGGGGGTCTACGAGCAGTACTTC
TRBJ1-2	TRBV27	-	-	CASSLSQGFGGYTF	TGTGCCAGCAGTTTATCCCAGGGGTTCGGCGGCTACACCTTC
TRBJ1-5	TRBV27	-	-	CASSPGPGSNQPQHF	TGTGCCAGCAGCCCCGGCCCCGGATCCAATCAGCCCCAGCATTTT
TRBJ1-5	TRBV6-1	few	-	CASSDPLQPQHF	TGTGCCAGCAGTGACCCTCTGCAGCCCCAGCATTTT